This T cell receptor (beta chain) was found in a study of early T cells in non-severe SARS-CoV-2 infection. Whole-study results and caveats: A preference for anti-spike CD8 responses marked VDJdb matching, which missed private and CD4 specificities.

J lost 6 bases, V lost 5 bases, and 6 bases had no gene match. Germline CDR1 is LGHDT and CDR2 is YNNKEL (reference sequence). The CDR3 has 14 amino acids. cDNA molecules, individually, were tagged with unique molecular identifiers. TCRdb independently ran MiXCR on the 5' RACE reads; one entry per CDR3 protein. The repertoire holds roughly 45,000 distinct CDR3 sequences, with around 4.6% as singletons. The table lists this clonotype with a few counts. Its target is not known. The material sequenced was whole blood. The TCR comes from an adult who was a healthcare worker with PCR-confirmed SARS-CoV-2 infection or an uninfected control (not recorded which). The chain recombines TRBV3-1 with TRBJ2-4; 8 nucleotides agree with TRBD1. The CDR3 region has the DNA TGTGCCAGCAGCTCGCCCGACAGGGGAAACATTCAGTACTTC. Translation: CASSSPDRGNIQYF.